These T cell receptor beta chains were read from a single sample in a study of CD8+CD57+ T cells in acquired aplastic anemia. TCRdb passed the reads through MiXCR, listing each CDR3 protein once. The sample holds 150,000 or so distinct CDR3 sequences; more than 40% are singletons and the top ten take about 31%. Sequencing was done on a sample of sorted CD4+, CD8+, or CD8+CD57+ T cells (not recorded which) from PBMCs. Source of these receptors: a human donor with aplastic anemia. Both conserved end residues are part of each CDR3. The D gene is left open where the match is weak. Size tells how often a clone was seen (once, few, many) or the class of an expanded clone, and some rows leave it out.

clone size: .
V gene: TRBV29-1
J gene: TRBJ2-3
D gene: .
CDR3 protein: CSVEDPRGAGNTDTQYF
CDR3 DNA: TGCAGCGTTGAAGATCCCAGGGGAGCGGGGAACACAGATACGCAGTATTTT

clone size: many
V gene: TRBV2
J gene: TRBJ2-7
D gene: .
CDR3 protein: CASSGAGAQGYEQYF
CDR3 DNA: TGTGCCAGCAGTGGGGCCGGGGCCCAGGGCTACGAGCAGTACTTC

clone size: .
V gene: TRBV30
J gene: TRBJ2-1
D gene: TRBD1
CDR3 protein: CAWSSTGSHEQFF
CDR3 DNA: TGTGCCTGGAGTTCGACAGGGTCCCATGAGCAGTTCTTC

clone size: .
V gene: TRBV29-1
J gene: TRBJ1-2
D gene: .
CDR3 protein: CSVDWQVVGYTF
CDR3 DNA: TGCAGCGTTGACTGGCAGGTGGTTGGCTACACCTTC

clone size: few
V gene: TRBV4-3
J gene: TRBJ1-3
D gene: TRBD1
CDR3 protein: CASSQDLEWTGAGNTIYF
CDR3 DNA: TGCGCCAGCAGCCAAGATCTAGAGTGGACAGGAGCTGGAAACACCATATATTTT

clone size: .
V gene: TRBV19
J gene: TRBJ1-3
D gene: .
CDR3 protein: CASSIGFGPGNTIYF
CDR3 DNA: TGTGCCAGTAGTATTGGGTTCGGGCCTGGAAACACCATATATTTT

clone size: many
V gene: TRBV11-3
J gene: TRBJ2-7
D gene: .
CDR3 protein: CASSPHSYEQYF
CDR3 DNA: TGTGCCAGCAGCCCCCACTCCTACGAGCAGTACTTC

clone size: .
V gene: TRBV10-3
J gene: TRBJ1-2
D gene: .
CDR3 protein: CATHGTSVYGYTF
CDR3 DNA: TGTGCCACTCATGGGACTAGCGTCTATGGCTACACCTTC

clone size: .
V gene: TRBV2
J gene: TRBJ1-6
D gene: TRBD1
CDR3 protein: CASSLRQGALSPLHF
CDR3 DNA: TGTGCCAGCAGTTTGCGACAGGGGGCTCTTTCACCCCTCCACTTT

clone size: .
V gene: TRBV11-2
J gene: TRBJ2-5
D gene: TRBD2
CDR3 protein: CASSLGGLANPYQETQYF
CDR3 DNA: TGTGCCAGCAGCTTAGGTGGACTAGCAAACCCGTACCAAGAGACCCAGTACTTC

clone size: .
V gene: TRBV24-1
J gene: TRBJ1-1
D gene: .
CDR3 protein: CATSDWDGGAFF
CDR3 DNA: TGTGCCACCAGTGATTGGGACGGTGGAGCTTTCTTT

clone size: many
V gene: TRBV13
J gene: TRBJ1-1
D gene: .
CDR3 protein: CASSPRITEAFF
CDR3 DNA: TGTGCCAGCAGCCCCAGAATCACTGAAGCTTTCTTT

clone size: .
V gene: TRBV24-1
J gene: TRBJ2-1
D gene: .
CDR3 protein: CATSTPLGEQFF
CDR3 DNA: TGTGCCACCTCAACGCCGCTGGGTGAGCAGTTCTTC

clone size: .
V gene: TRBV10-1
J gene: TRBJ1-1
D gene: .
CDR3 protein: CASSELFGTVAFF
CDR3 DNA: TGCGCCAGCAGTGAACTTTTTGGGACGGTGGCTTTCTTT

clone size: .
V gene: TRBV4-2
J gene: TRBJ2-1
D gene: .
CDR3 protein: CASSRPPHITDNEQFF
CDR3 DNA: TGTGCCAGCAGCCGTCCTCCGCATATAACAGACAATGAGCAGTTCTTC

clone size: many
V gene: TRBV19
J gene: TRBJ2-5
D gene: .
CDR3 protein: CASSLLGDQETQYF
CDR3 DNA: TGTGCCAGTAGTCTCCTGGGCGACCAAGAGACCCAGTACTTC

clone size: .
V gene: TRBV15
J gene: TRBJ1-5
D gene: .
CDR3 protein: CATSRGGVRLQHF
CDR3 DNA: TGTGCCACCAGCAGAGGGGGTGTTCGACTCCAGCATTTT

clone size: .
V gene: TRBV25-1
J gene: TRBJ2-1
D gene: TRBD2
CDR3 protein: CASSESLGLAGVDEQFF
CDR3 DNA: TGTGCCAGCAGTGAATCCTTGGGGCTAGCGGGAGTCGATGAGCAGTTCTTC

clone size: .
V gene: TRBV7-3
J gene: TRBJ2-2
D gene: TRBD1
CDR3 protein: CASSLDRASGELFF
CDR3 DNA: TGTGCCAGCAGCTTGGACAGGGCATCCGGGGAGCTGTTTTTT

clone size: .
V gene: TRBV7-6
J gene: TRBJ1-2
D gene: TRBD1
CDR3 protein: CASSSEGARGYTF
CDR3 DNA: TGTGCCAGCAGCTCCGAGGGGGCGCGTGGCTACACCTTC

clone size: .
V gene: TRBV30
J gene: TRBJ1-4
D gene: .
CDR3 protein: CAWSGTNEKLFF
CDR3 DNA: TGTGCCTGGAGTGGAACTAATGAAAAACTGTTTTTT

clone size: .
V gene: TRBV25-1
J gene: TRBJ2-1
D gene: TRBD2
CDR3 protein: CASSETGGGGEFF
CDR3 DNA: TGTGCCAGCAGTGAAACGGGGGGCGGGGGGGAGTTCTTC

clone size: .
V gene: TRBV30
J gene: TRBJ1-1
D gene: .
CDR3 protein: CAWSVLAPEAFF
CDR3 DNA: TGTGCCTGGAGTGTACTCGCACCTGAAGCTTTCTTT

clone size: .
V gene: TRBV5-1
J gene: TRBJ2-7
D gene: TRBD2
CDR3 protein: CASSLSGSSDEQYF
CDR3 DNA: TGCGCCAGCAGCCTTAGCGGGAGTAGCGACGAGCAGTACTTC

clone size: .
V gene: TRBV10-3
J gene: TRBJ2-7
D gene: .
CDR3 protein: CAISEGREQYF
CDR3 DNA: TGTGCCATCAGTGAGGGGAGGGAGCAGTACTTC

clone size: .
V gene: TRBV7-6
J gene: TRBJ1-1
D gene: .
CDR3 protein: CASSLEGGDTEAFF
CDR3 DNA: TGTGCCAGCAGCTTAGAGGGGGGGGACACTGAAGCTTTCTTT

clone size: few
V gene: TRBV12-3/TRBV12-4
J gene: TRBJ2-5
D gene: .
CDR3 protein: CASSFGQIQETQYF
CDR3 DNA: TGTGCCAGCAGTTTCGGACAGATTCAAGAGACCCAGTACTTC

clone size: .
V gene: TRBV19
J gene: TRBJ2-7
D gene: .
CDR3 protein: CASRGPAGLYEQYF
CDR3 DNA: TGTGCCAGTAGGGGCCCGGCAGGCCTCTACGAGCAGTACTTC

clone size: once
V gene: TRBV7-9
J gene: TRBJ1-6
D gene: .
CDR3 protein: CASSLGQLNSPLHF
CDR3 DNA: TGTGCCAGCAGCTTGGGGCAGCTGAATTCACCCCTCCACTTT